This T cell receptor (beta chain) was recorded in a study of cytomegalovirus exposure and HLA in healthy donors. Overall study results and limits: Researchers reported from a later analysis that most CMV-associated TCR beta chains appeared HLA-restricted. A later analysis showed TCR association rates differing by HLA locus, peaking at DRB1 and lowest at HLA-C. Among TCR sequences, most were rare, though some public TCRs appeared in many donors.

PCR employed 60 Vbeta and 13 Jbeta primers. Sequencing was performed with immunoSEQ multiplex PCR; in TCRdb, only in-frame clones are kept and a portion is missing. This sample carries 150,000 to 200,000 clones, about 83% of them seen once, and the ten largest clones take 4.8%. With 8 bases removed from V and 1 base from J, the gap between germline ends came to 8 bases. The CDR3 consists of 12 residues. Germline lookup yields CDR1 MNHEY and CDR2 SMNVEV (reference sequence). Donors counted as nominally healthy when sampled, yet unrecorded immune exposures were likely. Comments on this clone: Its antigen is not known.

The chain combines TRBV27 with TRBJ1-1; no clear D gene. This clonotype was sampled from a girl between 10 and 17 years old in good health and CMV-seropositive. Sequences were obtained from PBMCs. CDR3 sequence: CASGPGNTEAFF. The CDR3 DNA sequence: TGTGCCAGCGGCCCTGGGAACACTGAAGCTTTCTTT.